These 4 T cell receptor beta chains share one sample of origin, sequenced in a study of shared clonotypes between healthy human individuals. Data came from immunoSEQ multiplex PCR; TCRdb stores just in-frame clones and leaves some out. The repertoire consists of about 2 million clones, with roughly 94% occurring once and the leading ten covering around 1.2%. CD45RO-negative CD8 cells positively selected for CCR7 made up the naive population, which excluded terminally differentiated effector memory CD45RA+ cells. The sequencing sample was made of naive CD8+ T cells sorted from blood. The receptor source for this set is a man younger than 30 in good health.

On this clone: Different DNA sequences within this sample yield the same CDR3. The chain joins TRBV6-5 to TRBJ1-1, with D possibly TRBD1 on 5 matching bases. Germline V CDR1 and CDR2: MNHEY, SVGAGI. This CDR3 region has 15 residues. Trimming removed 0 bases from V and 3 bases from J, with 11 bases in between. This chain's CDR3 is CASSYSTGGDTEAFF. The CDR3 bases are TGTGCCAGCAGTTACTCGACGGGGGGGGACACTGAAGCTTTCTTT.

The CDR3, as DNA: TGCGCCAGCAGCCACCGATTGGGGAGGGTAAAGCCCGACAATGAGCAGTTCTTC. Translated: CASSHRLGRVKPDNEQFF. This chain connects TRBV4-1 to TRBJ2-1; 7 bases map to TRBD2. CDR1 is MGHRA and CDR2 is YSYEKL in the germline V gene. The CDR3 is made up of 18 amino acids. V lost 3 bases, J lost 5 bases, and 16 bases stayed unmatched.

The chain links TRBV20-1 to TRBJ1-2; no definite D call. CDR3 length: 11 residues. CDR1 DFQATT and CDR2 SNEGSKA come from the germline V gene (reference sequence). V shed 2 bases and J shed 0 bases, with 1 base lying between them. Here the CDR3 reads CSARTNYGYTF. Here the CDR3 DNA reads TGCAGTGCTAGAACTAACTATGGCTACACCTTC.

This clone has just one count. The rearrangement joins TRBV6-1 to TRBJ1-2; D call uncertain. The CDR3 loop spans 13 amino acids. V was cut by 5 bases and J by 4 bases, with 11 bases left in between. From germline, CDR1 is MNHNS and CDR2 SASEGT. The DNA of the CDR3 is TGTGCCAGCAGTCCGGGGATAGTCTATGGCTACACCTTC. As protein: CASSPGIVYGYTF.